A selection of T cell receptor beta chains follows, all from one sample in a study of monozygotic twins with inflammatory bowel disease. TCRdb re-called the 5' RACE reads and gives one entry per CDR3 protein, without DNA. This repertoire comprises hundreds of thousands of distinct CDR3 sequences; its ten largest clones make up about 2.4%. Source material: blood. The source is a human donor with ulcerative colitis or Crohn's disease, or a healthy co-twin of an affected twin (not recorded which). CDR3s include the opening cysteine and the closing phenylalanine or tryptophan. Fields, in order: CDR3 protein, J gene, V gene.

CDR3: CASSPQGGTQYF
J: TRBJ2-3
V: TRBV7-3

CDR3: CASSLYRDRGDYTF
J: TRBJ1-2
V: TRBV5-1

CDR3: CAGARQGPFEQYF
J: TRBJ2-7
V: TRBV30

CDR3: CASTRGRINEQFF
J: TRBJ2-1
V: TRBV28

CDR3: CASSPHGRSSGNTIYF
J: TRBJ1-3
V: TRBV3-1

CDR3: CATSLPGQTLNTEAFF
J: TRBJ1-1
V: TRBV15

CDR3: CASTDFDTQYF
J: TRBJ2-3
V: TRBV7-9

CDR3: CASSLDEDEQFF
J: TRBJ2-1
V: TRBV5-4

CDR3: CASSLGGGKETQYF
J: TRBJ2-5
V: TRBV7-2

CDR3: CASSPGTGLNYGYTF
J: TRBJ1-2
V: TRBV7-9

CDR3: CASSFTGNLLHF
J: TRBJ1-6
V: TRBV7-9

CDR3: CASSPGGSAGANVLTF
J: TRBJ2-6
V: TRBV5-1

CDR3: CASSTGQFNEKLFF
J: TRBJ1-4
V: TRBV5-8

CDR3: CATSRERIFYEQYF
J: TRBJ2-7
V: TRBV15

CDR3: CASSLIGDPDTQYF
J: TRBJ2-3
V: TRBV3-1

CDR3: CASSPRSGSSGELFF
J: TRBJ2-2
V: TRBV2

CDR3: CASSLSGTSGGKQFF
J: TRBJ2-1
V: TRBV7-2

CDR3: CASSSSSGGVQETQYF
J: TRBJ2-5
V: TRBV9

CDR3: CASSLKNGYEQYF
J: TRBJ2-7
V: TRBV5-6

CDR3: CSISTSGDEQFF
J: TRBJ2-1
V: TRBV29-1

CDR3: CASSLALADQETQYF
J: TRBJ2-5
V: TRBV5-1

CDR3: CASSLGGRSTNNEQFF
J: TRBJ2-1
V: TRBV7-2

CDR3: CASRASSADTQYF
J: TRBJ2-3
V: TRBV19

CDR3: CAISESGKTGGPQHF
J: TRBJ1-5
V: TRBV10-3

CDR3: CASSLEGNSPLHF
J: TRBJ1-6
V: TRBV5-1

CDR3: CASSPRASLSSGANVLTF
J: TRBJ2-6
V: TRBV18

CDR3: CASSLGTGISEAFF
J: TRBJ1-1
V: TRBV7-2

CDR3: CASSRDRRYEQYF
J: TRBJ2-7
V: TRBV5-1

CDR3: CASSYSPGHLYGYTF
J: TRBJ1-2
V: TRBV27

CDR3: CSARDGIQGAEAFF
J: TRBJ1-1
V: TRBV20-1

CDR3: CASSPGQGLAGELFF
J: TRBJ2-2
V: TRBV4-3

CDR3: CASSIWTGRLTAEAFF
J: TRBJ1-1
V: TRBV19

CDR3: CSSEGQGYGYTF
J: TRBJ1-2
V: TRBV29-1

CDR3: CASSSLVGEFF
J: TRBJ2-1
V: TRBV7-9

CDR3: CASSPGGSRYEQYF
J: TRBJ2-7
V: TRBV12-3/TRBV12-4

CDR3: CASIQGAVGYAGELFF
J: TRBJ2-2
V: TRBV28

CDR3: CASSLSADYGYTF
J: TRBJ1-2
V: TRBV7-3

CDR3: CAWSVPGANVLTF
J: TRBJ2-6
V: TRBV30

CDR3: CASSPGGTGGGGGYTF
J: TRBJ1-2
V: TRBV28

CDR3: CSVVGQGDYEQYF
J: TRBJ2-7
V: TRBV29-1

CDR3: CASSLSTGTGAAALYF
J: TRBJ2-3
V: TRBV28

CDR3: CASHSAGANVLTF
J: TRBJ2-6
V: TRBV6-2/TRBV6-3

CDR3: CASSSSWGTGGTGELFF
J: TRBJ2-2
V: TRBV7-6

CDR3: CASSAFDTQYF
J: TRBJ2-3
V: TRBV11-2

CDR3: CASSLQGALYEQYF
J: TRBJ2-7
V: TRBV5-5

CDR3: CASSLDGHQNIHEAFF
J: TRBJ1-1
V: TRBV5-1

CDR3: CASPPGQANTEAFF
J: TRBJ1-1
V: TRBV28

CDR3: CASEAGRTNEKLFF
J: TRBJ1-4
V: TRBV19

CDR3: CASSQYGAYNEQFF
J: TRBJ2-1
V: TRBV4-3

CDR3: CASGGPTGGQYF
J: TRBJ2-3
V: TRBV6-1

CDR3: CSAIKGDNGRNTQYF
J: TRBJ2-3
V: TRBV20-1

CDR3: CASRDQAGGKLFF
J: TRBJ1-4
V: TRBV6-6

CDR3: CSVPLAGRNNEQFF
J: TRBJ2-1
V: TRBV20-1